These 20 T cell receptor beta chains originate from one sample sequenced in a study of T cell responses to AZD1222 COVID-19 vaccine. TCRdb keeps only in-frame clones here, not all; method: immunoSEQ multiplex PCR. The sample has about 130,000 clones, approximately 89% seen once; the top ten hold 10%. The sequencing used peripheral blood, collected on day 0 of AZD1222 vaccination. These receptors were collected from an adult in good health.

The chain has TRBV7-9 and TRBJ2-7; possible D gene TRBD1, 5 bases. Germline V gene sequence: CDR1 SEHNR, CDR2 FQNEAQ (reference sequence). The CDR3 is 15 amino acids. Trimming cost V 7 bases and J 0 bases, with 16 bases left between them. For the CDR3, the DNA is TGTGCCAGCACGCAGTTAGGGGAAGGCTCCTACGAGCAGTACTTC. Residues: CASTQLGEGSYEQYF. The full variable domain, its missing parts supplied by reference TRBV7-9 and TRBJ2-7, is DTGVSQNPRHKITKRGQNVTFRCDPISEHNRLYWYRQTLGQGPEFLTYFQNEAQLEKSRLLSDRFSAERPKGSFSTLEIQRTEQGDSAMYLCASTQLGEGSYEQYFGPGTRLTVT.

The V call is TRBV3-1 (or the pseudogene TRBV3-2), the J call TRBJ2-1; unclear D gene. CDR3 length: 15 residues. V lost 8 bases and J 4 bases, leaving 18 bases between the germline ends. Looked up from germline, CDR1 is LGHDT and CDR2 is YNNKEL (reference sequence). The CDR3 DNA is TGTGCCAGCTGCGCGGTCGGGCAGCCTTACAATGAGCAGTTCTTC. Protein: CASCAVGQPYNEQFF.

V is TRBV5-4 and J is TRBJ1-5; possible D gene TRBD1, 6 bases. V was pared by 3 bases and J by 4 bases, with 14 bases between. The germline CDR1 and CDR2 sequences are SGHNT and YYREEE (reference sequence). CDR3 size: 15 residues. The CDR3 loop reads CASSSGGGLNQPQHF. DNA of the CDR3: TGTGCCAGCAGCTCTGGGGGGGGGCTAAATCAGCCCCAGCATTTT.

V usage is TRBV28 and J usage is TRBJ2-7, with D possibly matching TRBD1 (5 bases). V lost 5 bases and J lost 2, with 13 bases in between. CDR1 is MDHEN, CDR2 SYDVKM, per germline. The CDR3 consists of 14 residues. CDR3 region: CASSNRYLAYEQYF. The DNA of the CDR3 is TGTGCCAGCAGTAACAGGTATTTGGCCTACGAGCAGTACTTC. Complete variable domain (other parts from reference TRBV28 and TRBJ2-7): DVKVTQSSRYLVKRTGEKVFLECVQDMDHENMFWYRQDPGLGLRLIYFSYDVKMKEKGDIPEGYSVSREKKERFSLILESASTNQTSMYLCASSNRYLAYEQYFGPGTRLTVT.

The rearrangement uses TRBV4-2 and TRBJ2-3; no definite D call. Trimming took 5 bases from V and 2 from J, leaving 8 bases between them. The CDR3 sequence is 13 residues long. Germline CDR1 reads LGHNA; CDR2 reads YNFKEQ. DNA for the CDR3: TGTGCCAGCAGCGACCTCCCCACAGATACGCAGTATTTT. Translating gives CASSDLPTDTQYF.

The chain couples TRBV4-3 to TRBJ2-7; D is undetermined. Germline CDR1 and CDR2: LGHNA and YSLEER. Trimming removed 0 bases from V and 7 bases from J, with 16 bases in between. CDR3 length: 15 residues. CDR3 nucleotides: TGCGCCAGCAGCCAAGATTCGACTTCCCTCAGGGAGCAGTACTTC. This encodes CASSQDSTSLREQYF.

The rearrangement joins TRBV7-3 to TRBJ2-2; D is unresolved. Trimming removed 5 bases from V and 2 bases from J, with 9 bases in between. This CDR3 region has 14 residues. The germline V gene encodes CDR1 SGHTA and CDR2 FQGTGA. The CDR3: CASSPNSNTGELFF. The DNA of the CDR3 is TGTGCCAGCAGCCCCAACAGCAACACCGGGGAGCTGTTTTTT.

CDR3 loop: CASSLEGSGELFF. Written as DNA, the CDR3 is TGTGCCAGCAGCCTAGAGGGGAGCGGGGAGCTGTTTTTT. The V gene is TRBV9, the J gene TRBJ2-2, with D perhaps matching TRBD1 or TRBD2 (5 bases each). Germline V lookup: CDR1 SGDLS, CDR2 YYNGEE. CDR3 length: 13 residues. V lost 4 bases to trimming and J lost 7 bases, with 11 bases between them.

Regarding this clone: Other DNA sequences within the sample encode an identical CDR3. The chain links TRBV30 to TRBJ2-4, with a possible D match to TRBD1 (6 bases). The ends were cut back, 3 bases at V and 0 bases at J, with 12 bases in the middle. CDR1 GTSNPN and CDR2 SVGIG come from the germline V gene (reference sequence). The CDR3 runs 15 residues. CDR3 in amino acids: CAWRADRLAKNIQYF. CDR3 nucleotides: TGTGCCTGGAGGGCAGACAGGTTAGCCAAAAACATTCAGTACTTC.

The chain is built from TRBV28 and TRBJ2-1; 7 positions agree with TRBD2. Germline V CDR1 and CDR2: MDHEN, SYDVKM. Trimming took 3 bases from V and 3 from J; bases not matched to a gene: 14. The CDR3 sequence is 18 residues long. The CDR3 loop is CASSFWLAESQSYNEQFF. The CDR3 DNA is TGTGCCAGCAGTTTTTGGCTAGCGGAGAGTCAAAGCTACAATGAGCAGTTCTTC.

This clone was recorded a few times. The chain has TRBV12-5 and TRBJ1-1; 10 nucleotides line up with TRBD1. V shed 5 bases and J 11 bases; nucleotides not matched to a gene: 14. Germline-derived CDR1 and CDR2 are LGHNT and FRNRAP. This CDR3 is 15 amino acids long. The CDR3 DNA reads TGTGCTAGTGGTGCCGACAGGGGGCCGAAAAGTAGGGCTTTCTTT. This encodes CASGADRGPKSRAFF.

Written as DNA, the CDR3 is TGTGCCAGCAGCGTAGGTTTCCAGGATGGTGAAGAGACCCAGTACTTC. Amino acid sequence: CASSVGFQDGEETQYF. The rearrangement uses TRBV9 and TRBJ2-5; D unclear. The germline V gene encodes CDR1 SGDLS and CDR2 YYNGEE. With 0 bases removed from V and 3 bases from J, the gap between germline ends came to 15 bases. The CDR3 consists of 16 residues.

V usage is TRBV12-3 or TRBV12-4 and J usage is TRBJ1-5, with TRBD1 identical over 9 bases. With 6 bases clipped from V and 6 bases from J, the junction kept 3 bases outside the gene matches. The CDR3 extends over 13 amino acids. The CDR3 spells CASRRQGGQPQHF. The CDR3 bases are TGTGCCAGCAGACGACAGGGGGGTCAGCCCCAGCATTTT.

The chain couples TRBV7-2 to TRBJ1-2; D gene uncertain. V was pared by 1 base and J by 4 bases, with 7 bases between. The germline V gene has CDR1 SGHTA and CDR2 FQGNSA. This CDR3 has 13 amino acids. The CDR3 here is CASSLGAGYGYTF. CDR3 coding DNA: TGTGCCAGCAGCTTAGGGGCCGGCTATGGCTACACCTTC.

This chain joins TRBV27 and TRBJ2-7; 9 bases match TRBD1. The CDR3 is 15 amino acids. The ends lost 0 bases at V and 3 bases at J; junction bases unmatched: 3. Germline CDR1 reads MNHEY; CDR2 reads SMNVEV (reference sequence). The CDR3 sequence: CASSLSGTGFYEQYF. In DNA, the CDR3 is TGTGCCAGCAGTTTATCAGGGACAGGGTTCTACGAGCAGTACTTC.

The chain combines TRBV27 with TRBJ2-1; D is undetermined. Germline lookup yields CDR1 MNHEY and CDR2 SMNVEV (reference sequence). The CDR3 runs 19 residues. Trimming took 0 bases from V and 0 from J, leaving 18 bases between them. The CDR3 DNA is TGTGCCAGCAGTTTATCGTACAGAGGTCCCCTAAGCTCCTACAATGAGCAGTTCTTC. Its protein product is CASSLSYRGPLSSYNEQFF.

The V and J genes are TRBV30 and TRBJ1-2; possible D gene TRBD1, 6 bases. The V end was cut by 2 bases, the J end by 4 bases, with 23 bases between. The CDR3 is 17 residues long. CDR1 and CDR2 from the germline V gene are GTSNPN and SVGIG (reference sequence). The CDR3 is CAWSSVRGGQAGYGYTF. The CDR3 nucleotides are TGTGCCTGGAGTAGTGTTCGGGGGGGACAAGCGGGCTATGGCTACACCTTC.

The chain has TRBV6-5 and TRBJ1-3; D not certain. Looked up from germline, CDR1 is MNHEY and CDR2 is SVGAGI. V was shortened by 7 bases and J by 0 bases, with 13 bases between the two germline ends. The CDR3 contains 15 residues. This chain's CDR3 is CASNKDVNSGNTIYF. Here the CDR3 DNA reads TGTGCCAGCAATAAGGACGTCAACTCTGGAAACACCATATATTTT.

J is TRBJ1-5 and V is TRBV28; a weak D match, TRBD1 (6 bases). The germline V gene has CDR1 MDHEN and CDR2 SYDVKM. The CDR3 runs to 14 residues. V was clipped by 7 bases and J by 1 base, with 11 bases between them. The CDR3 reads CASKTGGSNQPQHF. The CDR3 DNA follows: TGTGCCAGCAAAACCGGGGGCAGCAATCAGCCCCAGCATTTT.

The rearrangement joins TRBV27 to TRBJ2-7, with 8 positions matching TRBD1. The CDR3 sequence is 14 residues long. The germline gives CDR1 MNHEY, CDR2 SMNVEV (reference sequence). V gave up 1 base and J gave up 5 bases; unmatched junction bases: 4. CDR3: CASSLWQGAHEQYF. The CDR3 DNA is TGTGCCAGCAGTTTATGGCAGGGGGCCCACGAGCAGTACTTC.